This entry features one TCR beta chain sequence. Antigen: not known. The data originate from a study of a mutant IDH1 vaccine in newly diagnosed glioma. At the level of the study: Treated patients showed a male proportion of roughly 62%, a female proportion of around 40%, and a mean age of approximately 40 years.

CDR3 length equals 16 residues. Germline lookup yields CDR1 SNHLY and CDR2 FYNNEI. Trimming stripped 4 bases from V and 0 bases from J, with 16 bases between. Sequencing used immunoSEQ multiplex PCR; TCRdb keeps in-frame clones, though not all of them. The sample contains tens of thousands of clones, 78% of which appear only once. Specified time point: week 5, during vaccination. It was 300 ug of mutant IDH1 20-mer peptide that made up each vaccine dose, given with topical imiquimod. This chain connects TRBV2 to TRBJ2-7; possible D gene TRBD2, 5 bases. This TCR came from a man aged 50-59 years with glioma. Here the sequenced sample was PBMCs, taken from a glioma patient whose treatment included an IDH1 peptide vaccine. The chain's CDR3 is CASSVKLDYLSYEQYF. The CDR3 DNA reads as TGTGCCAGCAGTGTTAAATTAGACTACCTCTCCTACGAGCAGTACTTC.